Listed below are T cell receptor beta chains from one sample, sequenced in a study of OX40 agonist ivuxolimab in advanced cancers. Assay used: immunoSEQ multiplex PCR; TCRdb lists only in-frame clones, some missing. The data show 60,000 or so clones, less than 90% seen once. This specimen was CD4+ or CD8+ T cells sorted from blood, taken in a trial of the OX40 agonist ivuxolimab. The receptors shown here come from an adult with an advanced solid tumor such as melanoma, head and neck, liver or kidney cancer. Each CDR3 is given with its conserved first and last residue. A D gene is named only where the DNA matches it firmly. Expanded clones get a size class; other rows say once, few or many, or leave the size out.

length | size | D | J | V | CDR3 | DNA
13 | - | - | TRBJ1-1 | TRBV2 | CASSMGRNTEAFF | TGTGCCAGCAGCATGGGGCGGAACACTGAAGCTTTCTTT
15 | - | TRBD1 | TRBJ1-4 | TRBV27 | CASSSRGQGWEKLFF | TGTGCCAGCAGCTCCCGAGGACAGGGTTGGGAAAAACTGTTTTTT
14 | - | - | TRBJ2-2 | TRBV7-3 | CASSPTRTAGELFF | TGTGCCAGCAGCCCGACCCGGACAGCCGGGGAGCTGTTTTTT
11 | - | - | TRBJ1-1 | TRBV6-5 | CASSAGTEAFF | TGTGCCAGCAGCGCAGGGACAGAAGCTTTCTTT
15 | once | - | TRBJ2-2 | TRBV5-1 | CASSHYAANTGELFF | TGCGCCAGCAGTCATTACGCCGCGAACACCGGGGAGCTGTTTTTT
15 | - | TRBD2 | TRBJ2-1 | TRBV28 | CASSPMLAGLNEQFF | TGTGCCAGCAGTCCGATGTTAGCGGGGTTAAATGAGCAGTTCTTC
14 | - | - | TRBJ1-1 | TRBV11-3 | CASSLRDGEGEAFF | TGTGCCAGCAGCTTAAGGGACGGCGAGGGAGAAGCTTTCTTT
13 | - | - | TRBJ1-2 | TRBV28 | CASSMQVWNGYTF | TGTGCCAGCAGTATGCAGGTGTGGAATGGCTACACCTTC
11 | - | - | TRBJ1-2 | TRBV7-9 | CASGGFYGYTF | TGTGCCAGCGGGGGGTTCTATGGCTACACCTTC
14 | - | - | TRBJ2-2 | TRBV6-4 | CASSPQGNTGELFF | TGTGCCAGCAGTCCCCAGGGTAACACCGGGGAGCTGTTTTTT
16 | - | TRBD1 | TRBJ2-7 | TRBV10-1 | CASTAVPGQGAYEQYF | TGCGCCAGCACCGCCGTTCCGGGACAGGGGGCCTACGAGCAGTACTTC
14 | - | - | TRBJ1-1 | TRBV5-5 | CASSSQGTRTEAFF | TGTGCCAGCAGCTCCCAGGGTACCCGCACTGAAGCTTTCTTT
15 | once | TRBD2 | TRBJ2-3 | TRBV2 | CASTSRTSGADTQYF | TGTGCCAGCACCTCGAGAACTAGCGGCGCAGATACGCAGTATTTT
17 | - | - | TRBJ1-4 | TRBV4-2 | CASSQDGVAERNEKLFF | TGTGCCAGCAGCCAAGATGGTGTGGCCGAACGAAATGAAAAACTGTTTTTT
18 | - | TRBD2 | TRBJ2-5 | TRBV6-1 | CASSERRLAGDQRETQYF | TGTGCCAGCAGTGAACGGAGGCTAGCGGGGGATCAGAGAGAGACCCAGTACTTC
16 | once | TRBD1 | TRBJ1-3 | TRBV5-6 | CASSAPGGLVGNTIYF | TGTGCCAGCAGCGCACCAGGGGGTCTCGTTGGAAACACCATATATTTT
15 | - | TRBD1 | TRBJ2-2 | TRBV5-6 | CASSFRDRATGELFF | TGTGCCAGCAGCTTCCGGGACAGGGCCACCGGGGAGCTGTTTTTT
14 | - | - | TRBJ2-2 | TRBV7-2 | CASSWSHGAGELFF | TGTGCCAGCAGCTGGTCCCATGGGGCCGGGGAGCTGTTTTTT
12 | few | - | TRBJ2-3 | TRBV11-1 | CASSRSGDTQYF | TGTGCCAGCAGCCGAAGCGGAGATACGCAGTATTTT
15 | - | - | TRBJ1-5 | TRBV27 | CASSQRYEGNQPQHF | TGTGCCAGCAGCCAAAGGTATGAGGGGAATCAGCCCCAGCATTTT
12 | - | - | TRBJ2-1 | TRBV30 | CAWSSSGGTQFF | TGTGCCTGGAGTAGTTCTGGGGGAACCCAGTTCTTC
14 | - | - | TRBJ2-2 | TRBV2 | CACKVAAMTGELFF | TGTGCTTGCAAGGTAGCAGCAATGACCGGGGAGCTGTTTTTT
17 | - | TRBD1 | TRBJ2-7 | TRBV18 | CASSPVPGTGAPGEQYF | TGTGCCAGCTCACCCGTCCCCGGGACAGGGGCACCTGGCGAGCAGTACTTC
15 | - | TRBD2 | TRBJ2-1 | TRBV11-2 | CASSFSGGTYNEQFF | TGTGCCAGCAGCTTCAGCGGGGGGACGTACAATGAGCAGTTCTTC
12 | - | TRBD2 | TRBJ2-1 | TRBV7-3 | CASSRAGDEQFF | TGTGCCAGCAGCCGGGCGGGGGATGAGCAGTTCTTC
15 | - | TRBD2 | TRBJ2-1 | TRBV4-2 | CASSSGALSYNEQFF | TGTGCCAGCTCAAGCGGGGCCTTGTCCTACAATGAGCAGTTCTTC
13 | - | - | TRBJ1-1 | TRBV27 | CASSFDRNTEAFF | TGTGCCAGCAGTTTTGACAGGAACACTGAAGCTTTCTTT
14 | - | TRBD1 | TRBJ1-4 | TRBV5-1 | CASSQGGNGEKLFF | TGCGCCAGCAGCCAGGGGGGCAATGGTGAAAAACTGTTTTTT
15 | - | - | TRBJ1-2 | TRBV9 | CASSVGEGVGYGYTF | TGTGCCAGCAGCGTAGGGGAGGGCGTGGGGTATGGCTACACCTTC
16 | - | TRBD1 | TRBJ1-6 | TRBV18 | CASSPRAGQGHSPLHF | TGTGCCAGCTCACCCCGTGCGGGACAGGGCCATTCACCCCTCCACTTT
16 | - | - | TRBJ1-1 | TRBV6-5 | CASSYLPGEGNTEAFF | TGTGCCAGCAGTTACCTCCCAGGGGAAGGGAACACTGAAGCTTTCTTT
15 | - | TRBD2 | TRBJ2-3 | TRBV5-6 | CASSFYSGGTDTQYF | TGTGCCAGCAGCTTCTATAGCGGGGGCACAGATACGCAGTATTTT
12 | - | - | TRBJ1-2 | TRBV28 | CASSFGAYGYTF | TGTGCCAGCAGTTTTGGGGCCTATGGCTACACCTTC
20 | once | - | TRBJ2-6 | TRBV6-9 | CASSPRINDSEVSGANVLTF | TGTGCCAGCAGTCCTCGGATAAATGACAGCGAGGTCTCTGGGGCCAACGTCCTGACTTTC
15 | once | - | TRBJ2-7 | TRBV15 | CATSRDPGEHSEQYF | TGTGCCACCAGCAGAGATCCCGGGGAGCACAGCGAGCAGTACTTC
14 | - | - | TRBJ1-4 | TRBV7-6 | CASSLGGANEKLFF | TGTGCCAGCAGCTTAGGAGGGGCTAATGAAAAACTGTTTTTT
14 | - | TRBD1 | TRBJ1-3 | TRBV6-5 | CASGSGTGGNTIYF | TGTGCCAGCGGATCCGGGACAGGAGGAAACACCATATATTTT
14 | - | - | TRBJ1-6 | TRBV18 | CATSGTVNNSPLHF | TGTGCCACATCTGGGACGGTAAATAATTCACCCCTCCACTTT
11 | many | - | TRBJ2-5 | TRBV11-3 | CASSFGETQYF | TGTGCCAGCAGCTTTGGTGAGACCCAGTACTTC
14 | - | - | TRBJ1-1 | TRBV2 | CASSGGGGGTEAFF | TGTGCCAGCAGTGGTGGGGGTGGGGGCACTGAAGCTTTCTTT
15 | - | - | TRBJ1-5 | TRBV28 | CASNRGGRVKQPQHF | TGTGCCAGCAATAGGGGGGGCCGTGTCAAACAGCCCCAGCATTTT
16 | - | - | TRBJ2-6 | TRBV13 | CASSQRRGTGANVLTF | TGTGCCAGCAGCCAAAGGAGGGGAACTGGGGCCAACGTCCTGACTTTC
15 | - | TRBD2 | TRBJ2-1 | TRBV29-1 | CSVKVPSGGVNEQFF | TGCAGCGTTAAAGTCCCTAGCGGGGGGGTCAATGAGCAGTTCTTC
12 | - | - | TRBJ2-7 | TRBV5-6 | CASSLWSSEQYF | TGTGCCAGCAGCTTGTGGTCAAGCGAGCAGTACTTC
17 | few | - | TRBJ2-6 | TRBV19 | CASSPVRAPSGANVLTF | TGTGCCAGTAGCCCTGTCAGGGCCCCATCTGGGGCCAACGTCCTGACTTTC
12 | - | - | TRBJ2-1 | TRBV11-3 | CASSLVGYEQFF | TGTGCCAGCAGCTTAGTGGGTTATGAGCAGTTCTTC
15 | - | - | TRBJ2-3 | TRBV18 | CASSPSGPSTDTQYF | TGTGCCAGCTCGCCCTCAGGGCCTAGCACAGATACGCAGTATTTT
15 | - | - | TRBJ1-1 | TRBV28 | CASLPGGPMNTEAFF | TGTGCCAGCCTTCCCGGGGGTCCAATGAACACTGAAGCTTTCTTT
18 | - | - | TRBJ1-6 | TRBV19 | CASSHRPLLSSYNSPLHF | TGTGCCAGTAGCCACCGACCGCTACTAAGCTCCTATAATTCACCCCTCCACTTT
15 | few | TRBD1 | TRBJ2-3 | TRBV12-5 | CASSFLTGPADTQYF | TGTGCTAGTAGCTTCTTGACAGGGCCCGCAGATACGCAGTATTTT